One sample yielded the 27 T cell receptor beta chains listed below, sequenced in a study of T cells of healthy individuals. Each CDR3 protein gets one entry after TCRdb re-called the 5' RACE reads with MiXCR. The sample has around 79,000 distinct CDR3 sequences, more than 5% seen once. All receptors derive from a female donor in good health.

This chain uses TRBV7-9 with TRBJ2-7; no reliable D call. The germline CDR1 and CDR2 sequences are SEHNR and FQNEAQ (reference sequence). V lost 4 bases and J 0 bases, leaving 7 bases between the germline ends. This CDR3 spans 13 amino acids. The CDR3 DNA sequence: TGTGCCAGCAGCTCCCACACCTCCTACGAGCAGTACTTC. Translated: CASSSHTSYEQYF.

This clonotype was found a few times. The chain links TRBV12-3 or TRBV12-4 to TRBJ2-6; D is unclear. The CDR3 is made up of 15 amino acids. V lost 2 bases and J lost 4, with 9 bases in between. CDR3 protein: CASSLRQKGANVLTF. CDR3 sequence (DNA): TGTGCCAGCAGTTTAAGGCAAAAGGGGGCCAACGTCCTGACTTTC.

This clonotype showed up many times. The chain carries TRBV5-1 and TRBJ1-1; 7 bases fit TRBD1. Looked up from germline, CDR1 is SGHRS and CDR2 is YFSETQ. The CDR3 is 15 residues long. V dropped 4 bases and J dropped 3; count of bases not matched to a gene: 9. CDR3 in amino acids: CASSKTQGGHTEAFF. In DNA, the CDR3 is TGCGCCAGCAGCAAAACCCAGGGGGGTCACACTGAAGCTTTCTTT.

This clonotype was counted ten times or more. CDR3 nucleotides: TGTGCCAGCAGCTTTAAAAGACTTAGCTCGAACACCGGGGAGCTGTTTTTT. Translating it yields CASSFKRLSSNTGELFF. The chain combines TRBV7-9 with TRBJ2-2; D not certain. The CDR3 runs 17 residues. The ends were cut back, 3 bases at V and 0 bases at J, with 14 bases in the middle. Germline CDR1 SEHNR, CDR2 FQNEAQ (reference sequence). Full variable domain (rest looked up from reference TRBV7-9 and TRBJ2-2): DTGVSQNPRHKITKRGQNVTFRCDPISEHNRLYWYRQTLGQGPEFLTYFQNEAQLEKSRLLSDRFSAERPKGSFSTLEIQRTEQGDSAMYLCASSFKRLSSNTGELFFGEGSRLTVL.

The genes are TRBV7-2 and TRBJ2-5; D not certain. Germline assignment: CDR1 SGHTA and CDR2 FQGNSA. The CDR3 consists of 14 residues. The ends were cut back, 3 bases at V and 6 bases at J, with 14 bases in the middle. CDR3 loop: CASSLLKVTKTQYF. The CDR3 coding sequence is TGTGCCAGCAGCTTGTTAAAGGTCACGAAGACCCAGTACTTC.

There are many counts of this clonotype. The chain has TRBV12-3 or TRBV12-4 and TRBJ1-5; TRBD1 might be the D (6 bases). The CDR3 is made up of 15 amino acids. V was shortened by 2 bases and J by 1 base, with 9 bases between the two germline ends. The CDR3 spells CASSLQGSSNQPQHF. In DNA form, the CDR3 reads TGTGCCAGCAGTTTACAGGGGAGCAGCAATCAGCCCCAGCATTTT.

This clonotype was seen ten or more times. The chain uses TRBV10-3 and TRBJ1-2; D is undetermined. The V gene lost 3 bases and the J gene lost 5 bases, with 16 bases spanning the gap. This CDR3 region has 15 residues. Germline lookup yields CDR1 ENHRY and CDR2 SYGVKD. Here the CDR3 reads CAISDAVRDSYGYTF. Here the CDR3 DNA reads TGTGCCATCAGTGATGCGGTTCGGGATTCGTATGGCTACACCTTC.

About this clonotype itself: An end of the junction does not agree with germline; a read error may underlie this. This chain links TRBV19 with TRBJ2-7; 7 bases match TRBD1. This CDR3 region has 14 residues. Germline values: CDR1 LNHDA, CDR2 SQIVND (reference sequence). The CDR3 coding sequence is TGTGCCAGTCGTATGGGACAGAACACCTACGAGCAGTACTTC. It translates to CASRMGQNTYEQYF.

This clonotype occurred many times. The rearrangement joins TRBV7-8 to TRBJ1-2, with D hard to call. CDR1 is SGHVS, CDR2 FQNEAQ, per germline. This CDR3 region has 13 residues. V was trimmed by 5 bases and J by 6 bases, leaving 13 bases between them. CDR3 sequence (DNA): TGTGCCAGCAGCAACACTCCGAACGATGGCTACACCTTC. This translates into CASSNTPNDGYTF.

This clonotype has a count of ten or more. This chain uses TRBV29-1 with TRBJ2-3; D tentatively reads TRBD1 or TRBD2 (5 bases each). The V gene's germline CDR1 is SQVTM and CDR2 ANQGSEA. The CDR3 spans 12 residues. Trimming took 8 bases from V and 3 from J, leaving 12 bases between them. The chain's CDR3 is CSLTRGTDTQYF. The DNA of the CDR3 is TGCAGCTTAACGAGGGGTACAGATACGCAGTATTTT.

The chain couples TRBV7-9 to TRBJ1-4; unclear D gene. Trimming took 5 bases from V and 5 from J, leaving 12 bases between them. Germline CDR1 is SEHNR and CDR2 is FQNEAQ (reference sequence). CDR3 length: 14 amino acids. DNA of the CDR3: TGTGCCAGCAGCGACCGGGGATCGAATGAAAAACTGTTTTTT. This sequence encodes CASSDRGSNEKLFF.

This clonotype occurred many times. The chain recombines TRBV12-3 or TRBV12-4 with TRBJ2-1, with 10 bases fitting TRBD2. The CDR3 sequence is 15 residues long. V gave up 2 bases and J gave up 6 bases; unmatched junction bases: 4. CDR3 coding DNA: TGTGCCAGCAGTTTATCTAGCGGGAGCCTCAATGAGCAGTTCTTC. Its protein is CASSLSSGSLNEQFF.

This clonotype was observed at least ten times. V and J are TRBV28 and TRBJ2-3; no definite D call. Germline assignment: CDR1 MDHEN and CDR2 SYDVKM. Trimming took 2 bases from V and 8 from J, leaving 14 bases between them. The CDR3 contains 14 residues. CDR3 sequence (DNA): TGTGCCAGCAGTTTAAATTATTTGGCCCCTACGCAGTATTTT. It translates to CASSLNYLAPTQYF.

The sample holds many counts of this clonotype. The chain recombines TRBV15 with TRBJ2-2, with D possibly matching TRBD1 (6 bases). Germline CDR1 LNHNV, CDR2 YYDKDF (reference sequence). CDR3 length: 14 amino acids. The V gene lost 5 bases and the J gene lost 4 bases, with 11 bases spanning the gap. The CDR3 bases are TGTGCCACCAGCGGGGGCAGGGTCACCGGGGAGCTGTTTTTT. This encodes CATSGGRVTGELFF.

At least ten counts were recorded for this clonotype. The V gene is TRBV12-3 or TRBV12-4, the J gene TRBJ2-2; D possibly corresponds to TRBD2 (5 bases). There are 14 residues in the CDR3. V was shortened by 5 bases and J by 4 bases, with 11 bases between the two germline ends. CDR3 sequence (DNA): TGTGCCAGCAGTCCCGGCGGGCCCACCGGGGAGCTGTTTTTT. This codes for CASSPGGPTGELFF.

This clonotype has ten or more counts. The CDR3 protein is CSARGLAGVQGRNEQYF. The CDR3 coding sequence is TGCAGTGCTAGGGGACTAGCGGGAGTTCAAGGGCGGAACGAGCAGTACTTC. The V and J genes are TRBV20-1 and TRBJ2-7; 14 bases map to TRBD2. Unmatched junction bases numbered 12, after V lost 3 bases and J lost 5 bases. This CDR3 has 17 residues. Germline loops: CDR1 DFQATT, CDR2 SNEGSKA (reference sequence).

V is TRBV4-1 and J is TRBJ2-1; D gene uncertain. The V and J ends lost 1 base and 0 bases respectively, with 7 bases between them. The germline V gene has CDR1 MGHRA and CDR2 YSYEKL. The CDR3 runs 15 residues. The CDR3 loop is CASSQVTNSYNEQFF. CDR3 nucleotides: TGCGCCAGCAGCCAAGTAACCAACTCCTACAATGAGCAGTTCTTC.

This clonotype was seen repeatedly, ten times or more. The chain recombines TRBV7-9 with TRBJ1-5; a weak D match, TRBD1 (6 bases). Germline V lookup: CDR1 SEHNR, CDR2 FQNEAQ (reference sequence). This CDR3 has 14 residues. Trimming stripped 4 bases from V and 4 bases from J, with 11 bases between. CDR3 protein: CASSYQGRNQPQHF. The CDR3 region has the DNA TGTGCCAGCAGCTATCAGGGGCGGAATCAGCCCCAGCATTTT.

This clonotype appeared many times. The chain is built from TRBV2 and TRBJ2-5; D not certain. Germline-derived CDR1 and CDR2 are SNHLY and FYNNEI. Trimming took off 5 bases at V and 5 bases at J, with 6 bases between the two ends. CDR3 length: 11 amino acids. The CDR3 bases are TGTGCCAGCAGTCTCCTGGAGACCCAGTACTTC. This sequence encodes CASSLLETQYF.

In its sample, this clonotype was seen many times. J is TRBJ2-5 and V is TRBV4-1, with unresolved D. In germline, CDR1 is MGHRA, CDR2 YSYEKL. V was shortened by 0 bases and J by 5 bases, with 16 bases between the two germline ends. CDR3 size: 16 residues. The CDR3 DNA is TGCGCCAGCAGCCAAGAAGGAATCTCTGTCGTGGAGACCCAGTACTTC. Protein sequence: CASSQEGISVVETQYF.

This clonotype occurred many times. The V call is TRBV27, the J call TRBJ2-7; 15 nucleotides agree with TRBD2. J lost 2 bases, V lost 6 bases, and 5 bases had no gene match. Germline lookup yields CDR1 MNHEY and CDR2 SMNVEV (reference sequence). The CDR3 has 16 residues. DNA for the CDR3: TGTGCCAGCAGGGGGACTAGCGGGAGGTGGACCTACGAGCAGTACTTC. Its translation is CASRGTSGRWTYEQYF.

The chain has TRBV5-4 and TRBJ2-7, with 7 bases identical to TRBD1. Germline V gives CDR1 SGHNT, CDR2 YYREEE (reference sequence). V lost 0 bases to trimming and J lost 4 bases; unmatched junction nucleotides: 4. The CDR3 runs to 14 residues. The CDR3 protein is CASSLDARGYEQYF. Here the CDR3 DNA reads TGTGCCAGCAGCTTGGACGCCAGGGGGTACGAGCAGTACTTC.

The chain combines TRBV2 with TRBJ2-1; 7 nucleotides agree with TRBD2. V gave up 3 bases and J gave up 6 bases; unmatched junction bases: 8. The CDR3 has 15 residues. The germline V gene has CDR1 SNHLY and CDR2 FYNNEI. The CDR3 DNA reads TGTGCCAGCAGTGACCGGGTCCCGGGGGGCAATGAGCAGTTCTTC. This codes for CASSDRVPGGNEQFF.

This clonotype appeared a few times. The CDR3 nucleotides are TGTGCCAGCAGGACAGGGTGGGGGATGAACACTGAAGCTTTCTTT. The encoded protein is CASRTGWGMNTEAFF. The chain is built from TRBV6-2 or TRBV6-3 and TRBJ1-1; 7 bases are a match to TRBD1. Losses at the gene ends were 6 bases for V and 0 bases for J; bases not matched to a gene: 7. Germline CDR1 is MNHEY and CDR2 is SVGEGT. The CDR3 contains 15 residues.

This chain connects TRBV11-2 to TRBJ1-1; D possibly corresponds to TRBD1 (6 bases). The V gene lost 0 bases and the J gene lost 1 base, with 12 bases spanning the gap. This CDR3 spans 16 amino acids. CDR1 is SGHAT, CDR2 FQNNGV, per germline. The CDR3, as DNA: TGTGCCAGCAGCTTAGACTTTACAGGGCCGAACACTGAAGCTTTCTTT. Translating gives CASSLDFTGPNTEAFF.

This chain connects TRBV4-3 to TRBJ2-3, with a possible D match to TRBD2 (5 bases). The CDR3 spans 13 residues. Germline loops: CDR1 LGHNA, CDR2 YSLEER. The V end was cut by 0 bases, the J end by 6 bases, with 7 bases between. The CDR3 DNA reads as TGCGCCAGCAGCCAAGATCGGAGGGATACGCAGTATTTT. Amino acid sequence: CASSQDRRDTQYF.

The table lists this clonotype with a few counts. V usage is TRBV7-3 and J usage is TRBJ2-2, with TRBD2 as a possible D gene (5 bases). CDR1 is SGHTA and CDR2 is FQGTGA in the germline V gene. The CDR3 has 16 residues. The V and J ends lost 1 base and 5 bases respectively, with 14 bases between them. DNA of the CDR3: TGTGCCAGCAGCTTAAGAGGGCCCCCGGAAACCGGGGAGCTGTTTTTT. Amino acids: CASSLRGPPETGELFF.